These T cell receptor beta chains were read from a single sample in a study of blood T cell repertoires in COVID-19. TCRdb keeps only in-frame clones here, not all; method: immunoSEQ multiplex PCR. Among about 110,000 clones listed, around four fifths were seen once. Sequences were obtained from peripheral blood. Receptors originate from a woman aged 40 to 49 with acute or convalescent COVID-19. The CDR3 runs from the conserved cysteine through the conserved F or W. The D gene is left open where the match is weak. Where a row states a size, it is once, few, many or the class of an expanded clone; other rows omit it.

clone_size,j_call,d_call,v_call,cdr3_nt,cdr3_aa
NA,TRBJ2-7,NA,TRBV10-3,TGTGCCATCAGTGGGGGTGGGGAGCTCGGGTACGAGCAGTACTTC,CAISGGGELGYEQYF
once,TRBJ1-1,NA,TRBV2,TGTGCCAGCAGTCCCAAGGGGTTGGGGAACACTGAAGCTTTCTTT,CASSPKGLGNTEAFF
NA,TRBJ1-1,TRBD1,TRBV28,TGTGCCAGCAGTTCCCCGGGACAGGGGAGGACAACTGAAGCTTTCTTT,CASSSPGQGRTTEAFF
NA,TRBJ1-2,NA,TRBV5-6,TGTGCCAGCAGCTTGGCGGCAGGGAAGAAAGGCTACACCTTC,CASSLAAGKKGYTF
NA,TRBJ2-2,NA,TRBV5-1,TGCGCCAGCAGCGAGGATAACACCGGGGAGCTGTTTTTT,CASSEDNTGELFF
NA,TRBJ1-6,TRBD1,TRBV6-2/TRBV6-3,TGTGCCAGCAGTTACGGACAGGAAGGCTATAATTCACCCCTCCACTTT,CASSYGQEGYNSPLHF
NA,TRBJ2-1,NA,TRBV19,TGTGCCAGTAGTATGAGGGAGTCTCTCAATGAGCAGTTCTTC,CASSMRESLNEQFF
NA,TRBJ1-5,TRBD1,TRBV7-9,TGTGCCAGCAGCTTAGAGGGACAGGGGCGAGGGGTGGATCAGCCCCAGCATTTT,CASSLEGQGRGVDQPQHF
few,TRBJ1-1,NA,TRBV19,TGTGCCAGTAGTATAAACGCAGGCATCACTGAAGCTTTCTTT,CASSINAGITEAFF
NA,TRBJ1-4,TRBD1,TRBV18,TGTGCCAGCACTCTCGACAGGGCGGGTGAAAAACTGTTTTTT,CASTLDRAGEKLFF
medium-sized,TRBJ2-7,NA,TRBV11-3,TGTGCCAGCAGCGGAGGGCCGGAGGCGACCTGGGAGCAGTACTTC,CASSGGPEATWEQYF
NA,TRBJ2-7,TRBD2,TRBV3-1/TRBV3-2,TGTGCCAGCAGCCAGTCGTCCAGCGGGGGGATCGGCGAGCAGTACTTC,CASSQSSSGGIGEQYF
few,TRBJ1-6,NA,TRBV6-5,TGTGCCAGCAGTTACAGGGAGCGGTCACCCCTCCACTTT,CASSYRERSPLHF
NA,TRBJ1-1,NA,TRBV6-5,TGTGCCAGCAGTAACCTCCGAGATGCGAACACTGAAGCTTTCTTT,CASSNLRDANTEAFF
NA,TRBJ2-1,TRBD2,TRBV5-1,TGCGCCAGCAGCTTGGTCAGCGGGGGTTTTAGCTCCTACAATGAGCAGTTCTTC,CASSLVSGGFSSYNEQFF
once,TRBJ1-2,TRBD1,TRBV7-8,TGTGCCAGCAGGAAAGGAGTTGGGACAGTCTATGGCTACACCTTC,CASRKGVGTVYGYTF
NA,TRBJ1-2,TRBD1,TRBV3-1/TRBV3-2,TGTGCCAGCAGCCGCCTCCGGGACAGTAGGATCGCGCATGGCTACACCTTC,CASSRLRDSRIAHGYTF
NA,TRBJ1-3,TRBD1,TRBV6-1,TGTGCCAGCAGTGGAGAGGGACAGCTCCGCTCTGGAAACACCATATATTTT,CASSGEGQLRSGNTIYF
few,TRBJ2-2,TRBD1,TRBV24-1,TGTGCCACCGGGAGCGACAGGGCCGGGGAGCTGTTTTTT,CATGSDRAGELFF
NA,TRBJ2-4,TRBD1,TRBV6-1,TGTGCCAGCAGTGAACCCGGGACAGGCAAAAACATTCAGTACTTC,CASSEPGTGKNIQYF
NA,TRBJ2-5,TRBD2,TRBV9,TGTGCCAGCAGCCTTCTAGGGCGGGGGGCTCTAGAGACCCAGTACTTC,CASSLLGRGALETQYF
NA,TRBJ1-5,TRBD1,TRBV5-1,TGCGCCAGCAGCGAAGGACAGGGGGCCTTTCAGCCCCAGCATTTT,CASSEGQGAFQPQHF
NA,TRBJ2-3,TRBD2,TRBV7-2,TGTGCCAGCAGCTTGCAGCGGGGGGGCACAGATACGCAGTATTTT,CASSLQRGGTDTQYF
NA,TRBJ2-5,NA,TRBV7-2,TGTGCCAGCGGGCGAGGGAAGAAGGAGACCCAGTACTTC,CASGRGKKETQYF
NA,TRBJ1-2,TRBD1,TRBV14,TGTGCCAGCAGCCGCCCGGGACAGTGGATTAACTATGGCTACACCTTC,CASSRPGQWINYGYTF
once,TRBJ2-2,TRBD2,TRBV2,TGTGCCAGCAGTCTACTAGCGGGGGCCTACACCGGGGAGCTGTTTTTT,CASSLLAGAYTGELFF
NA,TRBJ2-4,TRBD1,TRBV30,TGTGCCTGGAGTGGACTGGACAGGGGCAAAAACATTCAGTACTTC,CAWSGLDRGKNIQYF
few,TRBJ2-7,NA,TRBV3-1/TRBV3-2,TGTGCCAGCAGCCAGAACAGGGCAGGCGAGCAGTACTTC,CASSQNRAGEQYF
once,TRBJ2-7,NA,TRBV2,TGTGCCAGCAGTGCTCTGTCCTACGAGCAGTACTTC,CASSALSYEQYF
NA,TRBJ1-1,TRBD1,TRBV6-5,TGTGCCAGCACCCCGCCAGGGGGCAAGAGCACTGAAGCTTTCTTT,CASTPPGGKSTEAFF
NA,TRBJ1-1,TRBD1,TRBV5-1,TGCGCCAGTTTACGACAGGGAGGAACTGAAGCTTTCTTT,CASLRQGGTEAFF
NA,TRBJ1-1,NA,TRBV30,TGTGCCTTTCAGGGTCGGAACACTGAAGCTTTCTTT,CAFQGRNTEAFF
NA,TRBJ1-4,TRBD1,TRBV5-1,TGCGCCAGCAGCTCAGATGACAGGGCCGAAAAACTGTTTTTT,CASSSDDRAEKLFF
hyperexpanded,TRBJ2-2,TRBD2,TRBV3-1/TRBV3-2,TGTGCCAGCAGTCCCAGAGCGGGGTTAGCCGGGGAGCTGTTTTTT,CASSPRAGLAGELFF
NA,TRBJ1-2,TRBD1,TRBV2,TGTGCCAGCACTCTGACAGGGAACTATGGCTACACCTTC,CASTLTGNYGYTF
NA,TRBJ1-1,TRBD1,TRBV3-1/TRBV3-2,TGTGCCAGCAGCCCCCGGGACAGGGGGCCTCCGAACACTGAAGCTTTCTTT,CASSPRDRGPPNTEAFF
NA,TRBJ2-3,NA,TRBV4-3,TGCGCCAGCAGCCAAGTCGGGAGAGATACGCAGTATTTT,CASSQVGRDTQYF
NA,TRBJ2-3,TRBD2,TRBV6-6,TGTGCCAGCAGGACTAGCGGGGGTACCCGCACAGATACGCAGTATTTT,CASRTSGGTRTDTQYF
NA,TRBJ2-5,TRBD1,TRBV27,TGTGCCAGCAGCGGATTACCCGGGACAGGGGAAGAGACCCAGTACTTC,CASSGLPGTGEETQYF
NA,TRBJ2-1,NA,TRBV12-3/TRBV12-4,TGTGCCAGCAGTTTAGCGCGACAGGCAGAGCAGTTCTTC,CASSLARQAEQFF